The next 32 T cell receptor beta chains were all read from a single sample in a study of identical twins. Each CDR3 protein gets one entry after TCRdb re-called the 5' RACE reads with MiXCR. The repertoire has approximately 670,000 distinct CDR3 sequences, around 6% of them found once; the top ten carry around 1.7%. The sequenced material came from naive T cells sorted from blood. The receptors were sampled from a man aged 18-30 years in good health.

This clonotype was recorded at least ten times. This chain joins TRBV15 and TRBJ2-7; 9 positions agree with TRBD1. V dropped 9 bases and J dropped 3; count of bases not matched to a gene: 6. Germline V lookup: CDR1 LNHNV, CDR2 YYDKDF (reference sequence). This CDR3 has 13 residues. CDR3: CATRQGVDYEQYV. The CDR3 DNA sequence: TGTGCCACTAGACAGGGGGTCGACTACGAGCAGTACGTC.

Ten or more counts support this clonotype. This chain connects TRBV20-1 to TRBJ2-5, with TRBD2 as a possible D gene (5 bases). The ends were cut back, 3 bases at V and 1 base at J, with 18 bases in the middle. CDR1 and CDR2 (germline): DFQATT, SNEGSKA (reference sequence). This CDR3 comprises 16 residues. CDR3 sequence (DNA): TGCAGTGCTAGTCCTAGCTTTTCTAGACTCCAAGAGACCCAGTACTTC. Translating it yields CSASPSFSRLQETQYF.

In this sample, this clonotype turned up many times. One end of the junction varies from germline; a read error may be responsible. This rearrangement joins TRBV5-1 to TRBJ2-2; D gene unclear. The CDR3 runs 13 residues. Germline lookup yields CDR1 SGHRS and CDR2 YFSETQ. CDR3 residues: CASSLRNSGELFF. The CDR3 DNA follows: TGCGCCAGCAGCTTGCGTAACAGCGGGGAGCTGTTTTTT.

This clonotype was detected a few times. The gene calls are TRBV6-5 and TRBJ2-5, with 7 nucleotides matching TRBD2. The germline V gene has CDR1 MNHEY and CDR2 SVGAGI. V trimming: 0 bases; J trimming: 1 base; junction bases outside the gene matches: 2. The length of the CDR3 is 15 residues. The chain's CDR3 is CASSYSGGTQETQYF. The CDR3 nucleotides are TGTGCCAGCAGTTACTCGGGGGGGACCCAAGAGACCCAGTACTTC.

This clonotype was seen only a few times. This chain joins TRBV27 and TRBJ2-5, with TRBD2 matching 10 bases. The CDR3 extends over 14 amino acids. Germline CDR1 reads MNHEY; CDR2 reads SMNVEV (reference sequence). Losses at the gene ends were 4 bases for V and 3 bases for J; bases not matched to a gene: 2. CDR3 loop: CASSWLAGEETQYF. The CDR3 nucleotides read TGTGCCAGCAGTTGGCTAGCGGGAGAAGAGACCCAGTACTTC.

The chain recombines TRBV12-3 or TRBV12-4 with TRBJ2-7; 7 bases agree with TRBD1. This CDR3 is 14 amino acids long. Trimming removed 4 bases from V and 2 bases from J; junction bases left unmatched: 5. CDR3 nucleotides: TGTGCCAGCAGTTCGGTCGGGACAGCCTACGAGCAGTACTTC. It codes for CASSSVGTAYEQYF.

This clonotype has at least ten counts. V usage is TRBV29-1 and J usage is TRBJ2-7; weak D call: TRBD1 (5 bases). CDR3 length equals 12 residues. Germline V CDR1 and CDR2: SQVTM, ANQGSEA. With 5 bases removed from V and 2 bases from J, the gap between germline ends came to 10 bases. CDR3 bases: TGCAGCGTTCTGACAGCTCCCTACGAGCAGTACTTC. This encodes CSVLTAPYEQYF.

This clonotype has at least ten counts. The chain joins TRBV12-3 or TRBV12-4 to TRBJ2-3, with 11 bases lining up with TRBD2. There are 17 residues in the CDR3. V lost 4 bases, J lost 1 base, and 7 bases stayed unmatched. The CDR3 region is CASSSTIAGGGTDTQYF. Written as DNA, the CDR3 is TGTGCCAGCAGTTCCACTATAGCGGGAGGGGGCACAGATACGCAGTATTTT.

This clonotype came up many times. The chain is built from TRBV4-2 and TRBJ2-7; 9 bases align to TRBD1. V was clipped by 3 bases and J by 3 bases; unmatched bases: 9. CDR1 and CDR2 (germline): LGHNA, YNFKEQ. The CDR3 runs 16 residues. The CDR3 loop is CASSQHPGQGNYEQYV. The CDR3 coding sequence is TGTGCCAGCAGCCAGCATCCGGGACAGGGAAACTACGAGCAGTACGTC.

The V gene is TRBV7-2, the J gene TRBJ2-1, with D maybe TRBD2 (6 bases). V lost 5 bases and J 3 bases, leaving 14 bases between the germline ends. Per the germline V gene, CDR1 is SGHTA and CDR2 is FQGNSA. The length of the CDR3 is 15 residues. The chain's CDR3 is CASSGGAGSYNEQFF. DNA of the CDR3: TGTGCCAGCAGCGGAGGGGCGGGCAGCTACAATGAGCAGTTCTTC. Filled out from reference TRBV7-2 and TRBJ2-1, the complete variable domain reads GAGVSQSPSNKVTEKGKDVELRCDPISGHTALYWYRQSLGQGLEFLIYFQGNSAPDKSGLPSDRFSAERTGGSVSTLTIQRTQQEDSAVYLCASSGGAGSYNEQFFGPGTRLTVL.

This clonotype was detected a few times. The chain joins TRBV4-1 to TRBJ2-6; D not resolved. V was clipped by 0 bases and J by 2 bases, with 8 bases between them. This CDR3 comprises 16 residues. Germline values: CDR1 MGHRA, CDR2 YSYEKL. The CDR3: CASSQDGSAGANVLTF. The CDR3 nucleotides are TGCGCCAGCAGCCAAGATGGGTCAGCTGGGGCCAACGTCCTGACTTTC.

This clonotype appeared a few times. The rearrangement uses TRBV5-1 and TRBJ2-5; D not certain. Trimming took off 0 bases at V and 4 bases at J, with 7 bases between the two ends. This CDR3 is 13 amino acids long. Germline V lookup: CDR1 SGHRS, CDR2 YFSETQ. The CDR3 DNA is TGCGCCAGCAGCTTGGTACAGAGAGAGACCCAGTACTTC. Residues: CASSLVQRETQYF.

The chain has TRBV5-1 and TRBJ1-5, with a possible D match to TRBD1 (5 bases). Per germline, CDR1 SGHRS and CDR2 YFSETQ. V was trimmed by 0 bases and J by 9 bases, leaving 16 bases between them. This CDR3 contains 15 residues. The CDR3 spells CASSLVGDPKAPQHF. In DNA form, the CDR3 reads TGCGCCAGCAGCTTGGTGGGGGACCCAAAGGCGCCCCAGCATTTT.

This clonotype has ten or more counts. The chain is built from TRBV7-9 and TRBJ2-3; the match to TRBD1 covers 8 bases. V was pared by 4 bases and J by 3 bases, with 9 bases of the junction left unmatched. Germline V gene lookup returns CDR1 SEHNR and CDR2 FQNEAQ (reference sequence). The CDR3 totals 16 residues. The CDR3 nucleotides read TGTGCCAGCAGCTACCCGGGACAGGATGTGACAGATACGCAGTATTTT. Its translation is CASSYPGQDVTDTQYF.

The rearrangement uses TRBV11-2 and TRBJ2-7, with D unresolved. The germline V gene has CDR1 SGHAT and CDR2 FQNNGV. The CDR3 has 12 residues. V was trimmed by 4 bases and J by 3 bases, leaving 7 bases between them. CDR3 sequence (DNA): TGTGCCAGCAGCTCTTTTCGCTACGAGCAGTACTTC. Translating gives CASSSFRYEQYF.

This clonotype was observed many times. The chain has TRBV20-1 and TRBJ2-1; D is uncertain. The germline V gene encodes CDR1 DFQATT and CDR2 SNEGSKA (reference sequence). The CDR3 extends over 11 amino acids. The germline V and J ends were trimmed by 3 bases and 11 bases, with 11 bases remaining between them. CDR3 in amino acids: CSARDVSQQFF. CDR3 sequence (DNA): TGCAGTGCTAGGGACGTCTCTCAGCAGTTCTTC.

The table lists this clonotype with many counts. The rearrangement uses TRBV20-1 and TRBJ2-1; 9 bases line up with TRBD2. This CDR3 comprises 15 residues. Germline V gene data show CDR1 as DFQATT and CDR2 as SNEGSKA (reference sequence). Trimming took 4 bases from V and 15 from J; bases not matched to a gene: 19. CDR3 amino acids: CSAMGRREGLIIRFF. The CDR3 DNA sequence: TGCAGTGCTATGGGTCGGCGGGAGGGCCTAATTATTCGGTTCTTC.

The table lists this clonotype with many counts. The gene calls are TRBV27 and TRBJ2-2; D unresolved. The CDR3 has 14 amino acids. CDR1 and CDR2 (germline): MNHEY, SMNVEV (reference sequence). Trimming left V 3 bases short and J 4 bases short, with 9 bases between. The CDR3: CASSFDPTTGELFF. CDR3 coding DNA: TGTGCCAGCAGTTTCGATCCCACCACCGGGGAGCTGTTTTTT.

This chain uses TRBV27 with TRBJ2-1, with TRBD2 as a possible D gene (10 bases). Trimming left V 6 bases short and J 9 bases short, with 24 bases between. CDR3 size: 16 residues. CDR1 and CDR2 from the germline V gene are MNHEY and SMNVEV (reference sequence). In DNA form, the CDR3 reads TGTGCCAGCAGACCACAGGGGGCATTAGCGGGAGGTGAGCAGTTCTTC. Translating gives CASRPQGALAGGEQFF.

This clonotype was picked up many times. The chain has TRBV6-1 and TRBJ2-1; 13 bases match TRBD2. Trimming at V came to 6 bases and at J to 12 bases, leaving 2 bases not matched to a gene. Germline assignment: CDR1 MNHNS and CDR2 SASEGT. The CDR3 spans 12 residues. In DNA, the CDR3 is TGTGCCAGCAGACTAGCGGGAGGGCCGCAGTTCTTC. Protein: CASRLAGGPQFF.

The chain uses TRBV11-2 and TRBJ1-1, with 8 bases matching TRBD1. V was clipped by 3 bases and J by 1 base; unmatched bases: 4. Germline CDR1 SGHAT, CDR2 FQNNGV. CDR3 length: 15 residues. The CDR3 sequence: CASSFDRGANTEAFF. CDR3 coding DNA: TGTGCCAGCAGCTTCGACAGGGGCGCGAACACTGAAGCTTTCTTT.

This chain connects TRBV5-1 to TRBJ1-2; D is uncertain. This CDR3 is 19 amino acids long. CDR1 and CDR2 from the germline V gene are SGHRS and YFSETQ. The germline V and J ends were trimmed by 5 bases and 0 bases, with 26 bases remaining between them. CDR3 nucleotides: TGCGCCAGCAGACAAGGGTTGGGCTTGGCAGAATTAGCTAACTATGGCTACACCTTC. Its protein product is CASRQGLGLAELANYGYTF.

This clonotype was seen at least ten times. The rearrangement links TRBV5-1 to TRBJ2-3; 7 nucleotides line up with TRBD1. The CDR3 is 15 amino acids. V was clipped by 4 bases and J by 6 bases; unmatched bases: 11. Germline V gene data show CDR1 as SGHRS and CDR2 as YFSETQ. CDR3 coding DNA: TGCGCCAGCAGCCCCCGGGACAGTTCATCCGATACGCAGTATTTT. Protein product: CASSPRDSSSDTQYF.

This clonotype was counted at least ten times. This chain links TRBV6-1 with TRBJ2-6; D is ambiguous. This CDR3 is 15 amino acids long. CDR1 and CDR2 (germline): MNHNS, SASEGT. The germline V and J ends were trimmed by 9 bases and 4 bases, with 16 bases remaining between them. CDR3 sequence (DNA): TGTGCCAGGTCTCGATTCAATACAGGGGCCAACGTCCTGACTTTC. This gives the protein CARSRFNTGANVLTF.

The CDR3 DNA is TGTGCCATCAGGGGGGACGGGCGGGAGGGCTCCTACGAGCAGTACTTC. Amino acids: CAIRGDGREGSYEQYF. The chain combines TRBV10-3 with TRBJ2-7, with 9 nucleotides matching TRBD2. Unmatched junction bases numbered 9, after V lost 6 bases and J lost 0 bases. Germline CDR1 reads ENHRY; CDR2 reads SYGVKD. The CDR3 loop spans 16 amino acids.

This clonotype was counted between two and nine times. This chain uses TRBV11-2 with TRBJ2-4; D gene unclear. V gave up 5 bases and J gave up 0 bases, with 14 bases separating them. The CDR3 totals 16 residues. CDR1 is SGHAT, CDR2 FQNNGV, per germline. DNA of the CDR3: TGTGCCAGCAGCCTCTTCCTTCAGCTAGCCAAAAACATTCAGTACTTC. This gives the protein CASSLFLQLAKNIQYF.

This clonotype was detected many times. This chain connects TRBV10-2 to TRBJ2-5; 11 nucleotides line up with TRBD2. V was pared by 6 bases and J by 1 base, with 4 bases of the junction left unmatched. This CDR3 is 15 amino acids long. Germline V gives CDR1 WSHSY, CDR2 SAAADI. This CDR3 is CASRGLADLQETQYF. Here the CDR3 DNA reads TGCGCCAGCAGGGGACTAGCGGACCTCCAAGAGACCCAGTACTTC.

V gene TRBV12-3 or TRBV12-4 combines with J gene TRBJ1-4; perhaps TRBD1 as D (5 bases). This CDR3 has 15 amino acids. The V end lost 3 bases, the J end lost 6 bases, and 14 bases lay between the germline ends. The CDR3 loop reads CASSLGWGYDEKLFF. The CDR3 DNA follows: TGTGCCAGCAGTTTGGGTTGGGGGTACGATGAAAAACTGTTTTTT.

V and J are TRBV18 and TRBJ1-1; D may be TRBD1 (5 bases). There are 18 residues in the CDR3. The germline V gene encodes CDR1 KGHSH and CDR2 LQKENI. The V gene lost 5 bases and the J gene lost 2 bases, with 24 bases spanning the gap. The CDR3 region is CASSEKTAAGGLNTEAFF. Written as DNA, the CDR3 is TGTGCCAGCTCAGAAAAGACGGCCGCCGGGGGACTTAACACTGAAGCTTTCTTT.

The table lists this clonotype with a few counts. The chain uses TRBV12-3 or TRBV12-4 and TRBJ2-5; D possibly matches TRBD1 or TRBD2 (7 bases each). The length of the CDR3 is 15 residues. The V end was cut by 7 bases, the J end by 4 bases, with 19 bases between. In DNA, the CDR3 is TGTGCCAGCACCCAGGGGGGAGGGAGTAGAGAGACCCAGTACTTC. It is translated as CASTQGGGSRETQYF.

This clonotype appeared many times. The rearrangement links TRBV11-2 to TRBJ2-7, with D perhaps assigned TRBD1 or TRBD2 (5 bases each). Looked up from germline, CDR1 is SGHAT and CDR2 is FQNNGV. Trimming cost V 3 bases and J 5 bases, with 8 bases left between them. This CDR3 is built from 12 residues. CDR3 coding DNA: TGTGCCAGCAGCTTTGGGGGACACGAGCAGTACGTC. Residues: CASSFGGHEQYV.

The sample holds many counts of this clonotype. The genes are TRBV9 and TRBJ2-1; D gene uncertain. The germline CDR1 and CDR2 sequences are SGDLS and YYNGEE. The V and J ends lost 0 bases and 6 bases respectively, with 10 bases between them. The CDR3 totals 14 residues. CDR3 residues: CASSVALGSNEQFF. CDR3 bases: TGTGCCAGCAGCGTAGCTTTGGGAAGCAATGAGCAGTTCTTC.